This is a list of T cell receptor beta chains from one sample in a study of shared clonotypes between healthy human individuals. TCRdb's table, derived via immunoSEQ multiplex PCR, lists solely in-frame clones and lacks some. The data show over 2 million clones, around 96% seen once. The specimen was naive CD8+ T cells sorted from blood. These receptors originate from a man younger than 35 in good health. Both conserved end residues are part of each CDR3. Fields, in order: clone size, D gene, J gene, V gene, CDR3 DNA, CDR3 protein. D genes are given only for firm matches. The size field is filled for only some rows; it gives once, few, many or a size class.

- - TRBJ2-1 TRBV10-2 TGCGCCAGCAGTCGGCCCCCGGAGGGCCCCAATGAGCAGTTCTTC CASSRPPEGPNEQFF
- - TRBJ2-1 TRBV13 TGTGCCAGCAGCTTAGGTGGGGGAAATGAGCAGTTCTTC CASSLGGGNEQFF
- TRBD2 TRBJ2-5 TRBV7-9 TGTGCCAGCAGCTTAGTTCCTCTAGCGGGGGCGCACGGGACCCAGTACTTC CASSLVPLAGAHGTQYF
- - TRBJ1-5 TRBV4-1 TGCGCCAGCAGCCAAGATGGTCGGGGGTCCCTGGAGCCCCAGCATTTT CASSQDGRGSLEPQHF
- TRBD2 TRBJ2-1 TRBV9 TGTGCCAGCAGCCCGGGAGGGTTCGACAATGAGCAGTTCTTC CASSPGGFDNEQFF
- TRBD2 TRBJ2-7 TRBV29-1 TGCAGCGTCGCCGGGACTAGCGGCTACGAGCAGTACTTC CSVAGTSGYEQYF
few - TRBJ2-7 TRBV30 TGTGCCTGGAGTGAGGACCGTGCCTACGAGCAGTACTTC CAWSEDRAYEQYF
- - TRBJ1-6 TRBV7-2 TGTGCCAGCAGCTTAGCAGGGAGCTATAATTCACCCCTCCACTTT CASSLAGSYNSPLHF
- - TRBJ1-1 TRBV10-2 TGCGCCAGCAGTGAGGTTCGGGGGCTGAACACTGAAGCTTTCTTT CASSEVRGLNTEAFF
- TRBD2 TRBJ2-7 TRBV4-1 TGCGCCAGCAGCCAAGATCTTCTAGCGGGGTTGAGCTCCTACGAGCAGTACTTC CASSQDLLAGLSSYEQYF
- TRBD1 TRBJ2-1 TRBV6-5 TGTGCCAGCAGTTCTGTCGACAGGGTCTACAATGAGCAGTTCTTC CASSSVDRVYNEQFF
- TRBD1 TRBJ2-7 TRBV10-3 TGTGCCATCAGTGACCCAGGGGGCGTTTCCTACGAGCAGTACTTC CAISDPGGVSYEQYF
- TRBD2 TRBJ2-2 TRBV13 TGTGCCAGCAGCTTACTCCTAGCGGGAGCCGGGGACACCGGGGAGCTGTTTTTT CASSLLLAGAGDTGELFF